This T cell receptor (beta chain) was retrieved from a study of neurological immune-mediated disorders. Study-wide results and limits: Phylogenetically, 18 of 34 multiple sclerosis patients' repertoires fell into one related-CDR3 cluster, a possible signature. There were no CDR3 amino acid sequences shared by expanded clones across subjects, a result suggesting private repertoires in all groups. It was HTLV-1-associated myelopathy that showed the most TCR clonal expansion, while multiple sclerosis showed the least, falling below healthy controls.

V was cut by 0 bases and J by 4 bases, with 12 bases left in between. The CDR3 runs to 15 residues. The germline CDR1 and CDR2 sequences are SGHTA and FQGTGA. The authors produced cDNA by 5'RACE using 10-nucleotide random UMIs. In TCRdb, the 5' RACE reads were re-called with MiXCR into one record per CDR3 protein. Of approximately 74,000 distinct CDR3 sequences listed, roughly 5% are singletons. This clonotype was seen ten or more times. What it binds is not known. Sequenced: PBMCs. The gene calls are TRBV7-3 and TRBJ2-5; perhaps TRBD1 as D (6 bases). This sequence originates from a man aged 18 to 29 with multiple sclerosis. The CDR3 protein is CASSLTAGAGETQYF. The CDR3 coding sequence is TGTGCCAGCAGCTTAACGGCAGGGGCCGGAGAGACCCAGTACTTC.